Here is one T cell receptor (beta chain) with its context. Its antigen is not known. Using immunoSEQ multiplex PCR, the repertoire was profiled, and TCRdb retains in-frame clones only, with some absent. The data show 45,000 to 60,000 clones, with about nine tenths seen just once and under 10% held by the top ten. The source of the sample is a study of OX40 agonist ivuxolimab in advanced cancers. Study-wide results and caveats: At 0.1 to 3.0 mg/kg and by week 6, CD4+ and CD8+ T cells in the blood had expanded clonally.

CDR1 is SGHRS and CDR2 is YFSETQ in the germline V gene. The ends were cut back, 4 bases at V and 2 bases at J, with 12 bases in the middle. The CDR3 sequence is 14 residues long. Samples of blood were obtained at baseline, on cycle 4 day 1, and on cycle 7 day 1. The sequence was collected from an adult with an advanced solid tumor such as melanoma, head and neck, liver or kidney cancer. The specimen comprised CD4+ or CD8+ T cells sorted from blood, sampled in a trial of the OX40 agonist ivuxolimab. V and J are TRBV5-1 and TRBJ1-1; D may be TRBD1 (6 bases). CDR3 in DNA: TGCGCCAGCAGCACCTGGGACATCAACACTGAAGCTTTCTTT. It specifies CASSTWDINTEAFF.